This TCR beta chain was sequenced in a study of T cell responses to AZD1222 COVID-19 vaccine. Findings and limits, study-wide: Without day 14 samples, only post-peak T cell repertoires were studied. Only a handful of AZD1222 recipients, more than five in all, had baseline seropositivity. A mostly white British donor set with more females was recruited, and clonal diversity was possibly underestimated.

In germline, CDR1 is SGHNT, CDR2 YYREEE (reference sequence). The CDR3 runs 15 residues. The V end lost 1 base, the J end lost 7 bases, and 17 bases lay between the germline ends. This clone was recorded only once. Its matching antigen is unknown. Using immunoSEQ multiplex PCR, the repertoire was profiled, and TCRdb retains in-frame clones only, with some absent. The sample consists of about 30,000 clones, 70% to 90% of them appearing once. The TCR originated in an adult in good health. The sequenced sample was peripheral blood, obtained on day 0 of AZD1222 vaccination. The chain employs TRBV5-4 and TRBJ1-2; D call uncertain. CDR3 sequence (DNA): TGTGCCAGCAGCTTGTATTCCGTCCCCGCCACTGGCTACACCTTC. Translation: CASSLYSVPATGYTF.